A single T cell receptor beta chain is shown here with its context. There are 14 residues in the CDR3. Deletions cut 5 bases from V and 4 bases from J, with 14 bases between. CDR1 and CDR2 (germline): SGHTA, FQGNSA. The source of the sample is a study of blood T cell repertoires in COVID-19. Study-level information: Both acute and convalescent COVID-19 samples were obtained from the United States, Italy and Spain. PBMCs, B-cell-depleted T cells, or T cells were the source of the cDNA or gDNA that made up the material.

Enrollment of patients from Seattle took place during active infection, with longitudinal follow-up. Methods used by the authors: How many nucleated cells were present was estimated from reference gene primer amplification. Sequencing used immunoSEQ multiplex PCR; TCRdb keeps in-frame clones, though not all of them. V and J calls and clone size come straight from that table; D and trimming were deduced from the DNA. Of fewer than 700,000 clones listed, around 90% are singletons. What was sequenced was peripheral blood. V usage is TRBV7-2 and J usage is TRBJ1-2, with D possibly being TRBD1 (5 bases). The sequence derives from a woman between 45 and 65 years old with COVID-19, enrolled during active disease. CDR3 sequence (DNA): TGTGCCAGCAGCCTTTGGGGGAGGGGCTATGGCTACACCTTC. This sequence encodes CASSLWGRGYGYTF.